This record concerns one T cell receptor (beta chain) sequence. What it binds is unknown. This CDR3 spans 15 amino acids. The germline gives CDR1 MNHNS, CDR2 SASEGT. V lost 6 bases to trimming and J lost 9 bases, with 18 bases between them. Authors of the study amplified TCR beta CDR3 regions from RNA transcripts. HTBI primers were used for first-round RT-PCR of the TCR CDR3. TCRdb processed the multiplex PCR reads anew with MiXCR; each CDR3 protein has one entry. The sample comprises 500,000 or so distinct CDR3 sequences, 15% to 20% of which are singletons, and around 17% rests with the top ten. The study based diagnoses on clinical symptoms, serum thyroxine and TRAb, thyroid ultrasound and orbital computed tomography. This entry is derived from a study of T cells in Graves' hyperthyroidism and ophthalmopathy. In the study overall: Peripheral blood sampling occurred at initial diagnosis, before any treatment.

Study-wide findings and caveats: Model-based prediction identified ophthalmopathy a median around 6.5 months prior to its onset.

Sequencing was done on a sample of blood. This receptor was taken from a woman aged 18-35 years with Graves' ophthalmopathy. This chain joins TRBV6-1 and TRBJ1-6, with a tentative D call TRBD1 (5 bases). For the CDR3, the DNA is TGTGCCAGCAGCGCCGCCGGACCCCAGGGTTCACCCCTCCACTTT. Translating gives CASSAAGPQGSPLHF.